A single sample gave rise to the 22 T cell receptor beta chains below, sequenced in a study of cytomegalovirus exposure and HLA in healthy donors. PCR primers comprised 60 Vbeta and 13 Jbeta primers. TCRdb's table, derived via immunoSEQ multiplex PCR, lists solely in-frame clones and lacks some. The profile covers some 120,000 clones, with around 82% appearing a single time and 0.95% to 1.5% taken by the ten largest. Sequencing was carried out using PBMCs. Every receptor here comes from a female donor in good health and CMV-seronegative.

The chain joins TRBV7-2 to TRBJ2-7, with D perhaps TRBD2 (5 bases). Trimming pared 5 bases from V and 0 bases from J, leaving 17 bases between. This CDR3 comprises 16 residues. The germline V gene has CDR1 SGHTA and CDR2 FQGNSA. CDR3 loop: CASSPRGGFYSYEQYF. The CDR3 DNA is TGTGCCAGCAGCCCCCGGGGTGGCTTCTACTCCTACGAGCAGTACTTC. Full variable domain (remainder filled in from reference TRBV7-2 and TRBJ2-7): GAGVSQSPSNKVTEKGKDVELRCDPISGHTALYWYRQSLGQGLEFLIYFQGNSAPDKSGLPSDRFSAERTGGSVSTLTIQRTQQEDSAVYLCASSPRGGFYSYEQYFGPGTRLTVT.

This chain joins TRBV10-1 and TRBJ2-1, with D perhaps TRBD2 (6 bases). This CDR3 has 15 residues. Trimming took off 0 bases at V and 6 bases at J, with 12 bases between the two ends. Per germline, CDR1 WNHNN and CDR2 SYGVQD (reference sequence). CDR3 in DNA: TGCGCCAGCAGTGAGTCGGGACTTCCCCCCAATGAGCAGTTCTTC. This translates into CASSESGLPPNEQFF.

The chain recombines TRBV11-1 with TRBJ2-5; TRBD2 aligns across 8 bases. Germline values: CDR1 SGHAT, CDR2 FQDESV (reference sequence). The CDR3 consists of 15 residues. With 4 bases clipped from V and 4 bases from J, the junction kept 8 bases outside the gene matches. In DNA form, the CDR3 reads TGTGCCAGCAGCTCCCGGGAGCGGGGGACAGAGACCCAGTACTTC. This codes for CASSSRERGTETQYF.

DNA for the CDR3: TGTGCCAGTAGTATAGATCAAAGGGACAGGTCGGGGGCTTTCTTT. Amino acids: CASSIDQRDRSGAFF. The chain is built from TRBV19 and TRBJ1-1; 8 bases line up with TRBD1. Germline loops: CDR1 LNHDA, CDR2 SQIVND (reference sequence). The CDR3 is 15 amino acids. The J segment lost 11 bases and the V segment lost 0 bases, leaving 11 bases of the junction unmatched.

The chain employs TRBV6-5 and TRBJ2-1; D remains ambiguous. V was pared by 0 bases and J by 7 bases, with 10 bases between. The CDR3 sequence is 14 residues long. Germline-derived CDR1 and CDR2 are MNHEY and SVGAGI. The CDR3 DNA reads as TGTGCCAGCAGTTACTCGGGCAGACAAAATGAGCAGTTCTTC. As protein: CASSYSGRQNEQFF.

In DNA, the CDR3 is TGCGCCAGCAGCTTGGGACAGGAAACAGATACGCAGTATTTT. Protein product: CASSLGQETDTQYF. The rearrangement links TRBV5-1 to TRBJ2-3; D may be TRBD1 (6 bases). V gave up 0 bases and J gave up 3 bases, with 8 bases separating them. This CDR3 spans 14 amino acids. The germline V gene has CDR1 SGHRS and CDR2 YFSETQ.

The rearrangement links TRBV5-1 to TRBJ2-5; 7 positions match TRBD1. This CDR3 region has 12 residues. Germline lookup yields CDR1 SGHRS and CDR2 YFSETQ. As DNA, the CDR3 is TGCGCAAACAGGGGTTGCAAAGAGACCCAGTACTTC. Translated: CANRGCKETQYF. Drawing the rest from reference TRBV5-1 and TRBJ2-5, the complete variable domain is KAGVTQTPRYLIKTRGQQVTLSCSPISGHRSVSWYQQTPGQGLQFLFEYFSETQRNKGNFPGRFSGRQFSNSRSEMNVSTLELGDSALYLCANRGCKETQYFGPGTRLLVL.

The genes are TRBV25-1 and TRBJ2-1; D is possibly TRBD2 (6 bases). The CDR3 is 14 residues long. V shed 6 bases and J shed 1 base, with 10 bases lying between them. Germline lookup yields CDR1 MGHDK and CDR2 SYGVNS. CDR3 residues: CASRGGTSYNEQFF. The CDR3 coding sequence is TGTGCCAGCAGGGGTGGGACTTCCTACAATGAGCAGTTCTTC.

V is TRBV7-3 and J is TRBJ2-1; D unresolved. The CDR3 runs to 13 residues. CDR1 and CDR2 from the germline V gene are SGHTA and FQGTGA. The V end lost 1 base, the J end lost 6 bases, and 7 bases lay between the germline ends. The CDR3 coding sequence is TGTGCCAGCAGCTTAATCCCGTTCAATGAGCAGTTCTTC. The encoded protein is CASSLIPFNEQFF.

The V call is TRBV19, the J call TRBJ1-5; the match to TRBD1 covers 12 bases. The germline CDR1 and CDR2 sequences are LNHDA and SQIVND (reference sequence). V gave up 5 bases and J gave up 6 bases; unmatched junction bases: 8. This CDR3 comprises 16 residues. CDR3 bases: TGTGCCAGTAGTCCCGGGACAGGGGGCCGTGGTCAGCCCCAGCATTTT. Its translation is CASSPGTGGRGQPQHF.

This chain uses TRBV27 with TRBJ2-2; D might be TRBD2 (5 bases). Trimming took 5 bases from V and 3 from J, leaving 16 bases between them. The length of the CDR3 is 16 residues. The germline gives CDR1 MNHEY, CDR2 SMNVEV (reference sequence). CDR3 nucleotides: TGTGCCAGCAGTCTTCCCAGAATGGGAGACACCGGGGAGCTGTTTTTT. This sequence encodes CASSLPRMGDTGELFF.

The sample holds a few counts of this clone. The rearrangement links TRBV28 to TRBJ1-5; D is ambiguous. The germline gives CDR1 MDHEN, CDR2 SYDVKM. This CDR3 comprises 14 residues. The ends were cut back, 3 bases at V and 2 bases at J, with 8 bases in the middle. CDR3 nucleotides: TGTGCCAGCAGTTTGGTGCAGGGCAATCAGCCCCAGCATTTT. Its translation: CASSLVQGNQPQHF.

This clone was detected once. The CDR3 loop is CASSYSGTGTTDTQYF. The CDR3 DNA is TGTGCCAGCAGTTATTCTGGGACAGGGACCACAGATACGCAGTATTTT. J is TRBJ2-3 and V is TRBV6-5; TRBD1 aligns across 9 bases. CDR1 and CDR2 from the germline V gene are MNHEY and SVGAGI. This CDR3 comprises 16 residues. Trimming removed 3 bases from V and 2 bases from J; junction bases left unmatched: 6.

This clone was seen more than once but under ten times. This chain uses TRBV14 with TRBJ1-1, with 8 bases fitting TRBD1. CDR3 length: 15 amino acids. With V trimmed by 3 bases and J by 4 bases, 7 bases remained unmatched. The germline gives CDR1 SGHDN, CDR2 FVKESK. The CDR3 sequence: CASSQLTGEFTEAFF. The CDR3 DNA follows: TGTGCCAGCAGCCAGTTGACAGGGGAGTTCACTGAAGCTTTCTTT.

V and J are TRBV9 and TRBJ2-7, with a weak D call TRBD1 (6 bases). Trimming removed 1 base from V and 5 bases from J, with 13 bases in between. CDR3 size: 14 residues. Looked up from germline, CDR1 is SGDLS and CDR2 is YYNGEE. CDR3 nucleotide sequence: TGTGCCAGCAGCGTAAGCAGGGGCGGCAACGAGCAGTACTTC. Translated, it gives CASSVSRGGNEQYF.

Here the CDR3 reads CATSGKSGSSTDTQYF. The CDR3, as DNA: TGTGCCACCAGCGGAAAGAGCGGCTCTAGCACAGATACGCAGTATTTT. The V call is TRBV15, the J call TRBJ2-3; tentatively, D is TRBD2 (5 bases). CDR3 length equals 16 residues. From germline, CDR1 is LNHNV and CDR2 YYDKDF (reference sequence). The V and J ends lost 5 bases and 0 bases respectively, with 15 bases between them.

The rearrangement joins TRBV6-6 to TRBJ2-1; 7 bases match TRBD2. The CDR3 spans 14 residues. Germline V gene sequence: CDR1 MNHNY, CDR2 SVGAGI (reference sequence). J was trimmed by 7 bases and V by 2 bases; bases with no gene match: 5. CDR3 protein: CASSYLAEKNEQFF. DNA for the CDR3: TGTGCCAGCAGTTACCTAGCGGAGAAGAATGAGCAGTTCTTC.

The rearrangement uses TRBV5-1 and TRBJ2-5; weak D call: TRBD1 (5 bases). The CDR3 extends over 14 amino acids. The germline V gene encodes CDR1 SGHRS and CDR2 YFSETQ. Deletions cut 0 bases from V and 5 bases from J, with 11 bases between. The DNA for the CDR3 is TGCGCCAGCAGCTTGGCAGGGATTGTCGAGACCCAGTACTTC. This codes for CASSLAGIVETQYF.

The V gene is TRBV30, the J gene TRBJ2-4; 14 nucleotides align to TRBD2. Germline CDR1 is GTSNPN and CDR2 is SVGIG (reference sequence). J was trimmed by 3 bases and V by 1 base; bases with no gene match: 17. This CDR3 is 21 amino acids long. In nucleotides, the CDR3 is TGTGCCTGGAGTGGGACGGGACTAGCGGGAGCGTCGGGGTTTGGCAAAAACATTCAGTACTTC. Translated, it gives CAWSGTGLAGASGFGKNIQYF.

The chain combines TRBV28 with TRBJ1-6; D possibly corresponds to TRBD1 (5 bases). The CDR3 is made up of 14 amino acids. Germline values: CDR1 MDHEN, CDR2 SYDVKM. Trimming cost V 10 bases and J 7 bases, with 17 bases left between them. The CDR3: CATTRVGKNSPLHF. The CDR3 DNA sequence: TGTGCCACTACCAGGGTGGGGAAAAATTCACCCCTCCACTTT.

Only a few counts were recorded for this clone. The genes are TRBV4-2 and TRBJ2-7; a weak D match, TRBD2 (6 bases). The V gene lost 4 bases and the J gene lost 2 bases, with 27 bases spanning the gap. The germline gives CDR1 LGHNA, CDR2 YNFKEQ. The CDR3 spans 19 residues. The CDR3 region has the DNA TGTGCCAGCAGCCCCCACTTGTTTGGGGGAGGAGGGAGACCCTACGAGCAGTACTTC. Its translation: CASSPHLFGGGGRPYEQYF.

This chain uses TRBV6-6 with TRBJ2-7; TRBD1 aligns across 7 bases. With 10 bases clipped from V and 3 bases from J, the junction kept 9 bases outside the gene matches. CDR1 and CDR2 from the germline V gene are MNHNY and SVGAGI (reference sequence). The CDR3 contains 13 residues. As DNA, the CDR3 is TGTGCCACCGACAGGGAATGGAGCTACGAGCAGTACTTC. Translating gives CATDREWSYEQYF.